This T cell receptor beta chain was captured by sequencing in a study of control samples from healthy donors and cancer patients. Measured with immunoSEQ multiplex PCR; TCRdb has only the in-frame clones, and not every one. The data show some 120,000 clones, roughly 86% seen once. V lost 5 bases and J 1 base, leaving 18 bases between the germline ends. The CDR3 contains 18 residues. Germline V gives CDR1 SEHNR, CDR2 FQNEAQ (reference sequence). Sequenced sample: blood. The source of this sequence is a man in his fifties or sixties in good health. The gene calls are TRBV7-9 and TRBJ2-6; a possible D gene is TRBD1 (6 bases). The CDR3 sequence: CASSTRNTGPSGANVLTF. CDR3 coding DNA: TGTGCCAGCAGCACTAGAAATACAGGGCCATCTGGGGCCAACGTCCTGACTTTC. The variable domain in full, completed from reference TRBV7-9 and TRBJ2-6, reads DTGVSQNPRHKITKRGQNVTFRCDPISEHNRLYWYRQTLGQGPEFLTYFQNEAQLEKSRLLSDRFSAERPKGSFSTLEIQRTEQGDSAMYLCASSTRNTGPSGANVLTFGAGSRLTVL.